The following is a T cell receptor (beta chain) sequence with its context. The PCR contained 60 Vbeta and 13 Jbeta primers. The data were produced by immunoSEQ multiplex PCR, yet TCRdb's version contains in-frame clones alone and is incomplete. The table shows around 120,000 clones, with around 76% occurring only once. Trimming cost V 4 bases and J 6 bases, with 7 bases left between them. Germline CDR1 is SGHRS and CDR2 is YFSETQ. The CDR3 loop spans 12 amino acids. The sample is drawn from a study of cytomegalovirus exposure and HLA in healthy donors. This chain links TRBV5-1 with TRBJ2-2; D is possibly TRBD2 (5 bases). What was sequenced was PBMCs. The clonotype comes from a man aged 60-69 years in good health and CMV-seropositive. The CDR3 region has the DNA TGCGCCAGCAGCCCCGGGGCCGGGGAGCTGTTTTTT. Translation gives CASSPGAGELFF.